This note documents a single TCR beta chain sequence. Its cognate antigen is unknown. Donors comprised only Caucasian adults living in Nashville, Tennessee. This CDR3 comprises 14 residues. The J segment lost 2 bases and the V segment lost 6 bases, leaving 6 bases of the junction unmatched. Germline lookup yields CDR1 SGDLS and CDR2 YYNGEE. These data belong to a study of shared clonotypes between healthy human individuals. Study background: CD8 memory received one plate per donor, CD8 naive two, CD4 memory three and CD4 naive three. General study results and limits: In contrast to clonotypes shared by all four donors, non-shared clonotypes had lower generation probabilities. An effect of sequencing depth on clonotype sharing among donors was expected.

The data were produced by immunoSEQ multiplex PCR, yet TCRdb's version contains in-frame clones alone and is incomplete. Among about 600,000 clones listed, more than 95% were seen once. The sequence was collected from a woman younger than 45 in good health. Material: naive CD4+ T cells sorted from blood. Subset indicated: CD45RA+ positively selected. The genes are TRBV9 and TRBJ1-1; 8 nucleotides agree with TRBD1. The CDR3 nucleotides are TGTGCCAGCACCTGGACAGGGCAAAACACTGAAGCTTTCTTT. Residues: CASTWTGQNTEAFF.